This T cell receptor (beta chain) stems from a study of T cells after posttransplantation cyclophosphamide. Study-level findings and limits: Later blood repertoires were often dominated by clones from the donor CD8+ memory compartment.

TCRdb's copy holds only in-frame clones and misses some; the assay was immunoSEQ multiplex PCR. Of around 50,000 clones listed, approximately 90% were seen once; the top ten hold less than 3.5%. Germline V lookup: CDR1 SEHNR, CDR2 FQNEAQ (reference sequence). The V end lost 5 bases, the J end lost 4 bases, and 11 bases lay between the germline ends. There are 13 residues in the CDR3. The related graft donor's blood sample was taken on the day of bone marrow donation. On this clone: The antigen is unknown.

The sequence derives from a woman in her forties or fifties in good health and a related stem cell transplant donor. Sequencing was carried out using PBMCs. This chain links TRBV7-9 with TRBJ1-1; tentatively, D is TRBD1 (5 bases). The CDR3 DNA reads as TGTGCCAGCAGCCCCGGGGGTACCACTGAAGCTTTCTTT. Residues: CASSPGGTTEAFF.